The subject of this entry is one T cell receptor (beta chain). This table comes from immunoSEQ multiplex PCR, and its TCRdb copy is limited to in-frame clones, with some not included. The table records about 62,000 clones, roughly 91% of them present only once. The data originate from a study of technical replicates of blood from a handful of donors. The V gene lost 0 bases and the J gene lost 3 bases, with 7 bases spanning the gap. The germline gives CDR1 SGHNT, CDR2 YYREEE (reference sequence). This CDR3 is 15 amino acids long. Sequencing was performed on PBMCs. This receptor was taken from a human donor in good health. Some clones in this sample may be carry-over from other donors' samples. The rearrangement joins TRBV5-4 to TRBJ1-6; D remains ambiguous. The CDR3 sequence: CASSLGHYYNSPLHF. The CDR3 bases are TGTGCCAGCAGCTTGGGCCACTACTATAATTCACCCCTCCACTTT. The variable domain in full, completed from reference TRBV5-4 and TRBJ1-6, reads ETGVTQSPTHLIKTRGQQVTLRCSSQSGHNTVSWYQQALGQGPQFIFQYYREEENGRGNFPPRFSGLQFPNYSSELNVNALELDDSALYLCASSLGHYYNSPLHFGNGTRLTVT.